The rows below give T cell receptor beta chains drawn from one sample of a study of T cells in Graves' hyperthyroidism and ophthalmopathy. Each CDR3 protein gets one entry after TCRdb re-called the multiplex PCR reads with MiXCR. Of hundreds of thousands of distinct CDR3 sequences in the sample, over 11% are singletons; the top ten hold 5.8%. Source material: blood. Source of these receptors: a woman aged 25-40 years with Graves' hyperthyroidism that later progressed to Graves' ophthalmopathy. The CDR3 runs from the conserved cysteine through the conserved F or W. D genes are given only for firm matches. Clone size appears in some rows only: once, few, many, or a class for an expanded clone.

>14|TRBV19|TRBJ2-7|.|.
CASSMSRAAYEQYF
TGTGCCAGTAGTATGAGCAGGGCAGCCTACGAGCAGTACTTC
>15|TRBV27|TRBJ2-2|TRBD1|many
CASSLVQGYTGELFF
TGTGCCAGCAGTTTGGTACAGGGGTACACCGGGGAGCTGTTTTTT
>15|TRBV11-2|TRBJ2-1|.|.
CASSLALALYNEQFF
TGTGCCAGCAGCTTAGCACTAGCTCTCTACAATGAGCAGTTCTTC
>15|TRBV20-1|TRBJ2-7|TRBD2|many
CSAPGRGAGGDEQYF
TGCAGTGCCCCTGGAAGGGGCGCGGGAGGAGACGAGCAGTACTTC
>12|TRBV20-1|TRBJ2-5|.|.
CSARDTRLTQYF
TGCAGTGCCCGTGATACCCGCCTAACCCAGTACTTC
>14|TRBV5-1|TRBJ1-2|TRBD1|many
CASSNGQGYYGYTF
TGCGCCAGCAGCAACGGACAGGGGTACTATGGCTACACCTTC
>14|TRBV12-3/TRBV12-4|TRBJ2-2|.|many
CASSSRPPAGELFF
TGTGCCAGCAGTTCGCGACCGCCGGCCGGGGAGCTGTTTTTT
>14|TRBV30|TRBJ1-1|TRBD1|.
CAWSVRGPYTEAFF
TGTGCCTGGAGTGTGAGGGGGCCGTACACTGAAGCTTTCTTT
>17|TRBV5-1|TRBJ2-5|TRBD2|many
CASSSTSGRSMSETQYF
TGCGCCAGCAGCTCTACTAGCGGGAGATCCATGAGCGAGACCCAGTACTTC
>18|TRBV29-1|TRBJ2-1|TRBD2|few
CSVETTRASGGSYNEQFF
TGCAGCGTTGAAACGACAAGGGCTAGCGGGGGCTCCTACAATGAGCAGTTCTTC
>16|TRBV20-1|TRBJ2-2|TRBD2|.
CSALFTSGRNTGGLFF
TGCAGTGCTCTGTTCACTAGCGGGAGAAACACCGGGGGGCTGTTTTTT
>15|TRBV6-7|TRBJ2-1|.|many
CASPPPGSPRNEQFF
TGTGCCAGCCCCCCCCCAGGGAGCCCTCGCAATGAGCAGTTCTTC
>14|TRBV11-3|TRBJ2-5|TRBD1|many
CASSWTGVQETQYF
TGTGCCAGCAGCTGGACAGGGGTCCAAGAGACCCAGTACTTC
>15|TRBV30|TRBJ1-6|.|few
CAWKVIASGNSPLHF
TGTGCCTGGAAGGTCATCGCCTCTGGGAATTCACCCCTCCACTTT
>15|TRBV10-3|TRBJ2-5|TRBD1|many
CAISESTGAPETQYF
TGTGCCATCAGTGAGTCGACAGGGGCCCCAGAGACCCAGTACTTC
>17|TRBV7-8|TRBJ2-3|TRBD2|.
CASSPAVARESTDTQYF
TGTGCCAGCAGCCCGGCGGTGGCGCGGGAGAGCACAGATACGCAGTATTTT
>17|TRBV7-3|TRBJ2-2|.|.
CASSLNLRGRDTGELFF
TGTGCCAGCAGCTTAAATCTTCGGGGGCGCGACACCGGGGAGCTGTTTTTT
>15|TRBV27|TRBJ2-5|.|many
CASSSYNRYQETQYF
TGTGCCAGCAGTTCCTATAACAGGTACCAAGAGACCCAGTACTTC
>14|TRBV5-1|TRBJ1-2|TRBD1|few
CASSFGDSDYGYTF
TGCGCCAGCAGCTTTGGGGACAGTGACTATGGCTACACCTTC
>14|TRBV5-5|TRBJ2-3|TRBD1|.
CASSFDRVWDTQYF
TGTGCCAGCAGCTTCGACAGGGTTTGGGATACGCAGTATTTT
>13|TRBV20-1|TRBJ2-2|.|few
CSARDRLAGELFF
TGCAGTGCTAGAGATAGACTTGCCGGGGAGCTGTTTTTT
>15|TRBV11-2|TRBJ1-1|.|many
CASSLDGKGNIEAFF
TGTGCCAGCAGCTTAGATGGAAAAGGGAATATTGAAGCTTTCTTT
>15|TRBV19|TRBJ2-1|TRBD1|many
CASSIEGQVYNEQFF
TGTGCCAGTAGTATCGAGGGACAGGTATACAATGAGCAGTTCTTC
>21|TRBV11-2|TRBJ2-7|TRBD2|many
CASSGSSGRASVSGGSYEQYF
TGTGCCAGCAGCGGAAGTAGCGGGAGGGCCTCAGTTTCAGGAGGATCCTACGAGCAGTACTTC
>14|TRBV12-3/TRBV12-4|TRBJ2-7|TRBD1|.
CASSPTGVRGEQYF
TGTGCCAGCAGTCCTACAGGGGTCAGGGGCGAGCAGTACTTC
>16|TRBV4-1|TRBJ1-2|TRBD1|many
CASSQEGEGARYGYTF
TGCGCCAGCAGCCAAGAGGGGGAGGGGGCTCGCTATGGCTACACCTTC
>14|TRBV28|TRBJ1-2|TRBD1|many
CASSSGDRSYGYTF
TGTGCCAGCAGCTCTGGGGACAGATCGTACGGCTACACCTTC